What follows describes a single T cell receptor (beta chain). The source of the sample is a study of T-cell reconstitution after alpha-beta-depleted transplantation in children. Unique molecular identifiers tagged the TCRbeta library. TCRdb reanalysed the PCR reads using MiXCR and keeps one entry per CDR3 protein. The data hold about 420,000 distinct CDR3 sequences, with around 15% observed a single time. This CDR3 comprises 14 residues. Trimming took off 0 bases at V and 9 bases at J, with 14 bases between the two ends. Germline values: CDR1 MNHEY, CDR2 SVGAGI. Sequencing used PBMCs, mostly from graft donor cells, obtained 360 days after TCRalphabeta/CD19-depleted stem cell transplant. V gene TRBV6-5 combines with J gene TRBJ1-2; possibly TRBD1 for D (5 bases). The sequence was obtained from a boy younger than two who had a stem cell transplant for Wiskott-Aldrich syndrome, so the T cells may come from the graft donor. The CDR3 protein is CASSYSSGKDSYTF. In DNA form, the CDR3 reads TGTGCCAGCAGTTACTCTTCAGGGAAGGATAGCTACACCTTC.